This entry describes one TCR beta chain. Germline assignment: CDR1 LGHDT and CDR2 YNNKEL (reference sequence). V trimming: 3 bases; J trimming: 8 bases; junction bases outside the gene matches: 7. The CDR3 runs 14 residues. Enrollees, roughly 18 to 90 years old, lived in around 23 US areas. Allocation to cohorts depended on clinical history reported by the participants. Recovery meant two consecutive negative NP/OP PCR tests, professional clearance, or resolved symptoms. This record belongs to a study of blood T cell repertoires in COVID-19. In the study overall: T cells, B-cell-depleted T cells, or PBMCs provided the cDNA or gDNA that served as material.

Generated by immunoSEQ multiplex PCR, the TCRdb table keeps only in-frame clones and is missing some. The sample lists 350,000 to 400,000 clones, 87% occurring once. Sequencing was performed on PBMCs or T cells enriched from blood (not recorded which). The receptor comes from a woman aged 25 to 45 who had recovered from COVID-19. The chain links TRBV3-1 (or the pseudogene TRBV3-2) to TRBJ2-1; 7 bases are shared with TRBD2. CDR3 amino acids: CASSQRESSDEQFF. CDR3 in DNA: TGTGCCAGCAGCCAGCGGGAGTCATCCGATGAGCAGTTCTTC.